Below, 2 T cell receptor beta chains from the same sample are listed, as sequenced in a study of cytomegalovirus exposure and HLA in healthy donors. PCR amplification relied on 60 Vbeta primers (plus 13 Jbeta primers). Assay used: immunoSEQ multiplex PCR; TCRdb lists only in-frame clones, some missing. The sample shows about 110,000 clones, just over 70% of them seen only once. What was sequenced was PBMCs. These receptors all stem from a boy aged 5-17 years in good health and CMV-seronegative.

The V and J genes are TRBV19 and TRBJ1-1, with D unclear. This CDR3 is 13 amino acids long. CDR1 is LNHDA and CDR2 is SQIVND in the germline V gene (reference sequence). The V gene lost 5 bases and the J gene lost 1 base, with 8 bases spanning the gap. The CDR3 DNA reads TGTGCCAGTAGTCTTCAGGAGAACACTGAAGCTTTCTTT. Residues: CASSLQENTEAFF.

The chain links TRBV6-6 to TRBJ2-7, with TRBD1 matching 7 bases. The CDR3 is 14 residues long. CDR1 and CDR2 from the germline V gene are MNHNY and SVGAGI (reference sequence). V lost 0 bases, J lost 4 bases, and 3 bases stayed unmatched. This chain's CDR3 is CASSYSDRLYEQYF. CDR3 nucleotide sequence: TGTGCCAGCAGTTACTCGGACAGGTTATACGAGCAGTACTTC.